A single sample is the source of the 26 T cell receptor beta chains below, sequenced in a study of blood T cells in healthy people across ages. Next came a second PCR, run for about 6 to 11 cycles, which used a sample-barcoded 5' primer along with a J-beta primer mix. TCRdb fed the 5' RACE reads into MiXCR, producing one record per CDR3 protein. The sample contains 1.5 million to 2 million distinct CDR3 sequences, 25% to 30% of which appear only once. The sequenced sample consisted of blood. The receptor set was obtained from a woman in her thirties in good health.

Only a few counts were recorded for this clonotype. V and J are TRBV12-5 and TRBJ1-4; no clear D gene. The CDR3 sequence is 13 residues long. The V and J ends lost 5 bases and 4 bases respectively, with 8 bases between them. Germline CDR1 is LGHNT and CDR2 is FRNRAP. CDR3 coding DNA: TGTGCTAGTGGTCAAGGGTTTAATGAAAAACTGTTTTTT. Translated: CASGQGFNEKLFF. Full variable domain (remainder filled in from reference TRBV12-5 and TRBJ1-4): DARVTQTPRHKVTEMGQEVTMRCQPILGHNTVFWYRQTMMQGLELLAYFRNRAPLDDSGMPKDRFSAEMPDATLATLKIQPSEPRDSAVYFCASGQGFNEKLFFGSGTQLSVL.

This clonotype was seen just once. Germline is not matched at one junction end, which may reflect a read error. This chain joins TRBV6-4 and TRBJ2-1; the D is unclear. This CDR3 contains 11 residues. The germline gives CDR1 MRHNA, CDR2 SNTAGT. The CDR3 DNA is TGTGCCTGCAGTGACACCCATGAGCAGTTCTTC. This gives the protein CACSDTHEQFF.

Ten or more counts support this clonotype. V and J are TRBV30 and TRBJ2-1; 7 bases are shared with TRBD2. V gave up 4 bases and J gave up 7 bases; unmatched junction bases: 4. The CDR3 spans 12 residues. The germline V gene encodes CDR1 GTSNPN and CDR2 SVGIG (reference sequence). The CDR3 DNA is TGTGCCTGGACTCCAGCGGGGAATGAGCAGTTCTTC. Translated: CAWTPAGNEQFF.

This clonotype was observed a few times. The chain combines TRBV7-6 with TRBJ2-7; D is perhaps TRBD1 (6 bases). Trimming took off 3 bases at V and 7 bases at J, with 13 bases between the two ends. CDR3 length equals 13 residues. Germline V gives CDR1 SGHVS, CDR2 FNYEAQ. The CDR3: CASSFTGWGEQYF. DNA of the CDR3: TGTGCCAGCAGCTTCACAGGGTGGGGTGAGCAGTACTTC.

Turning to this clonotype: A much more abundant neighbour one base away suggests this may be a read error. The chain uses TRBV5-1 and TRBJ2-7; D gene uncertain. CDR3 length: 11 amino acids. Germline loops: CDR1 SGHRS, CDR2 YFSETQ. The CDR3 DNA reads TGCGCCAGCAGCACCCACTACGGGCAGTACTTC. Translating it yields CASSTHYGQYF.

Of note for this clonotype: A much larger clone lies a single base off, so this may be a read error. J is TRBJ2-7 and V is TRBV7-2, with unresolved D. The J call is uncertain, as TRBJ2-5 better fits the DNA end. This CDR3 is 13 amino acids long. CDR1 is SGHTA and CDR2 is FQGNSA in the germline V gene. In nucleotides, the CDR3 is TGTGCCAGCAGCTTCATAATCGAAGAGACCCAGTACTTC. Translation gives CASSFIIEETQYF.

About this clonotype itself: A much larger clone differs by one base, so this may be a read error. No conserved phenylalanine or tryptophan ends this CDR3, so it is likely a read error. The chain joins TRBV15 to TRBJ2-4, with 12 bases fitting TRBD1. This CDR3 contains 14 residues. Germline CDR1 LNHNV, CDR2 YYDKDF (reference sequence). V gave up 5 bases and J gave up 7 bases; unmatched junction bases: 3. CDR3 nucleotide sequence: TGTGCCACCAGCGGGACAGGGGGCCGGAACATTCAGTACTCC. Its protein product is CATSGTGGRNIQYS.

CDR3 residues: CASSFAAGGQYGQFF. CDR3 bases: TGTGCCAGCAGTTTCGCGGCGGGGGGGCAGTATGGGCAGTTCTTC. The V call is TRBV27, the J call TRBJ2-1; 9 bases align to TRBD2. The CDR3 is 15 residues long. The trim removed 3 bases at V and 12 bases at J, leaving 12 bases unmatched. CDR1 and CDR2 from the germline V gene are MNHEY and SMNVEV (reference sequence).

The chain combines TRBV6-4 with TRBJ1-2; D is perhaps TRBD1 (6 bases). CDR1 is MRHNA, CDR2 SNTAGT, per germline. Between the trimmed V and J ends, which lost 10 bases and 6 bases, there was a span of 27 bases. CDR3 length: 16 residues. The CDR3, as DNA: TGTGCCAAAAGGACTGGGACACCACCCCAAGGGCATGGCTACACCTTC. Protein product: CAKRTGTPPQGHGYTF.

This clonotype came up a few times. The J gene is TRBJ1-2, the V gene TRBV27; 7 bases agree with TRBD1. From germline, CDR1 is MNHEY and CDR2 SMNVEV (reference sequence). Trimming at V came to 6 bases and at J to 4 bases, leaving 8 bases not matched to a gene. The CDR3 spans 14 residues. Here the CDR3 DNA reads TGTGCCAGCAGACCGACAGGGACTCCCTATGGCTACACCTTC. Protein: CASRPTGTPYGYTF.

The chain links TRBV24-1 to TRBJ2-3, with D unclear. V was pared by 0 bases and J by 3 bases, with 6 bases between. The germline CDR1 and CDR2 sequences are KGHDR and SFDVKD. This CDR3 has 14 amino acids. The CDR3 DNA is TGTGCCACCAGTGATTTGCGAAGTACAGATACGCAGTATTTT. Amino acids: CATSDLRSTDTQYF.

The chain has TRBV5-1 and TRBJ2-7; 7 nucleotides align to TRBD2. The trim removed 3 bases at V and 2 bases at J, leaving 17 bases unmatched. Per the germline V gene, CDR1 is SGHRS and CDR2 is YFSETQ. The CDR3 is made up of 18 amino acids. The CDR3, as DNA: TGCGCCAGCAGCTCCGGGGGGAGTTTGAGTATGAGGACCTACGAGCAGTACTTC. Translating it yields CASSSGGSLSMRTYEQYF.

This chain uses TRBV7-2 with TRBJ2-1; TRBD1 agrees at 12 bases. Germline assignment: CDR1 SGHTA and CDR2 FQGNSA. The V and J ends lost 5 bases and 10 bases, in that order; junction bases with no gene match: 9. This CDR3 comprises 15 residues. CDR3 residues: CASSPLGTGGVEQFF. Here the CDR3 DNA reads TGTGCCAGCAGCCCTCTCGGGACAGGGGGCGTGGAGCAGTTCTTC.

This clonotype was found a few times. The J gene is TRBJ2-1, the V gene TRBV7-3; 9 nucleotides line up with TRBD1. V lost 5 bases and J lost 8; bases outside the gene matches: 4. CDR1 is SGHTA, CDR2 FQGTGA, per germline. This CDR3 spans 13 amino acids. CDR3 protein: CASSAGTGYEQFF. DNA for the CDR3: TGTGCCAGCAGCGCCGGGACAGGGTATGAGCAGTTCTTC.

This clonotype was counted ten times or more. V is TRBV6-6 and J is TRBJ2-3, with D uncertain. The CDR3 runs to 10 residues. CDR1 is MNHNY and CDR2 is SVGAGI in the germline V gene (reference sequence). V lost 7 bases and J lost 5, with 4 bases in between. CDR3 in DNA: TGTGCCAGCACGGGAGATACGCAGTATTTT. Protein product: CASTGDTQYF.

The V call is TRBV28, the J call TRBJ2-5, with D unresolved. Trimming removed 4 bases from V and 4 bases from J, with 7 bases in between. Germline CDR1 reads MDHEN; CDR2 reads SYDVKM. This CDR3 is built from 12 residues. The CDR3, as DNA: TGTGCCAGCAGTTCCGACGGAGAGACCCAGTACTTC. Translation: CASSSDGETQYF.

The V call is TRBV11-2, the J call TRBJ2-4; 11 bases align to TRBD2. The CDR3 totals 17 residues. V lost 5 bases and J lost 2; bases outside the gene matches: 8. CDR1 SGHAT and CDR2 FQNNGV come from the germline V gene. The CDR3 bases are TGTGCCAGCAGCCCCCATTCTAGCGGGGGGCCCAAAAACATTCAGTACTTC. Its translation is CASSPHSSGGPKNIQYF.

This clonotype was counted many times. The J gene is TRBJ2-5, the V gene TRBV15; a weak D match, TRBD2 (6 bases). The CDR3 extends over 18 amino acids. The ends were cut back, 3 bases at V and 0 bases at J, with 20 bases in the middle. From germline, CDR1 is LNHNV and CDR2 YYDKDF (reference sequence). The CDR3 DNA sequence: TGTGCCACCAGCAGTAGTCGGCCGGGACTTAAGTACCAAGAGACCCAGTACTTC. As protein: CATSSSRPGLKYQETQYF.

This clonotype turned up a few times. The chain uses TRBV5-1 and TRBJ2-3; D uncertain. CDR1 is SGHRS and CDR2 is YFSETQ in the germline V gene. The CDR3 runs to 16 residues. V was shortened by 4 bases and J by 1 base, with 16 bases between the two germline ends. The CDR3 DNA sequence: TGCGCCAGCAGCCCCGGCGGAATTTCGGGCACAGATACGCAGTATTTT. The encoded protein is CASSPGGISGTDTQYF.

The chain employs TRBV7-9 and TRBJ1-3, with D uncertain. The CDR3 consists of 16 residues. Per the germline V gene, CDR1 is SEHNR and CDR2 is FQNEAQ (reference sequence). The V end lost 0 bases, the J end lost 3 bases, and 12 bases lay between the germline ends. The CDR3 coding sequence is TGTGCCAGCAGCTTAGCCGGCAACTCCCATGGAAACACCATATATTTT. This codes for CASSLAGNSHGNTIYF.

This chain links TRBV29-1 with TRBJ1-5; no clear D gene. The germline V gene has CDR1 SQVTM and CDR2 ANQGSEA. With 2 bases removed from V and 2 bases from J, the gap between germline ends came to 7 bases. This CDR3 region has 13 residues. The CDR3 spells CSVEIHGNQPQHF. The CDR3 coding sequence is TGCAGCGTTGAAATTCATGGCAATCAGCCCCAGCATTTT.

The chain uses TRBV19 and TRBJ1-5, with D possibly matching TRBD1 (5 bases). Trimming pared 6 bases from V and 0 bases from J, leaving 15 bases between. Germline V gene lookup returns CDR1 LNHDA and CDR2 SQIVND (reference sequence). The CDR3 spans 16 residues. The CDR3 region is CASRGDRAYSNQPQHF. The CDR3 DNA reads as TGTGCCAGTAGAGGCGACAGAGCTTATAGCAATCAGCCCCAGCATTTT.

This clonotype was counted only a few times. The chain has TRBV5-1 and TRBJ2-3; 9 bases align to TRBD2. V was clipped by 4 bases and J by 2 bases; unmatched bases: 5. The CDR3 sequence is 15 residues long. Germline V gene data show CDR1 as SGHRS and CDR2 as YFSETQ. CDR3: CASSRGGGNTDTQYF. CDR3 sequence (DNA): TGCGCCAGCAGCCGCGGGGGGGGAAACACAGATACGCAGTATTTT.

DNA of the CDR3: TGCAGTGCTCGGCTAGCGGGGGGCCGCTCCTACAATGAGCAGTTCTTC. It translates to CSARLAGGRSYNEQFF. J is TRBJ2-1 and V is TRBV20-1, with 11 bases lining up with TRBD2. The CDR3 contains 16 residues. Germline lookup yields CDR1 DFQATT and CDR2 SNEGSKA (reference sequence). With V trimmed by 5 bases and J by 0 bases, 6 bases remained unmatched.

The chain couples TRBV5-1 to TRBJ2-5; D might be TRBD1 (5 bases). The V and J ends lost 6 bases and 0 bases respectively, with 12 bases between them. The CDR3 is 14 residues long. CDR1 and CDR2 (germline): SGHRS, YFSETQ. Here the CDR3 DNA reads TGCGCCAGCAACTTTCAGACAGACCAAGAGACCCAGTACTTC. It specifies CASNFQTDQETQYF.

The chain is built from TRBV9 and TRBJ2-5, with D unresolved. The CDR3 has 12 amino acids. CDR1 SGDLS and CDR2 YYNGEE come from the germline V gene. The V gene lost 5 bases and the J gene lost 6 bases, with 11 bases spanning the gap. DNA for the CDR3: TGTGCCAGCAGTCCCGCAGGAAAGACCCAGTACTTC. Translation gives CASSPAGKTQYF.